This TCR beta chain was captured in a study of control samples from healthy donors and cancer patients. This CDR3 spans 14 amino acids. Germline-derived CDR1 and CDR2 are MNHNS and SASEGT. V was pared by 2 bases and J by 10 bases, with 17 bases between. TCRdb's copy holds only in-frame clones and misses some; the assay was immunoSEQ multiplex PCR. The sample has about 120,000 clones; more than 85% are singletons. This receptor was obtained from a man aged 18 to 30 in good health. V and J are TRBV6-1 and TRBJ1-2; D is perhaps TRBD1 (5 bases). Sequencing was done on a sample of blood. The CDR3: CASSERGTGGFYTF. CDR3 sequence (DNA): TGTGCCAGCAGTGAAAGAGGGACCGGGGGGTTCTACACCTTC.